Sequencing of this TCR beta chain was carried out in a study of T cell responses to AZD1222 COVID-19 vaccine. In germline, CDR1 is LNHDA, CDR2 SQIVND (reference sequence). V lost 10 bases to trimming and J lost 2 bases, with 16 bases between them. The CDR3 loop spans 14 amino acids. Only in-frame clones appear in the TCRdb table, and some are missing; sequencing was by immunoSEQ multiplex PCR. Among roughly 120,000 clones listed, about 90% were seen once. A word on this clone: Its antigen is as yet unknown.

Points from the study as a whole: CD4 TCRs linked to vaccination spanned spike, dominating at 160-218 and 743-854. At baseline, just five to seven AZD1222 recipients tested seropositive.

The specimen was peripheral blood, collected 28 days after the second AZD1222 dose. The chain recombines TRBV19 with TRBJ2-3; D remains unclear. The sequence was collected from an adult who received the AZD1222 COVID-19 vaccine. CDR3 sequence reads: CATSTDHATDTQYF. The CDR3 DNA reads as TGTGCCACCTCTACGGATCACGCCACAGATACGCAGTATTTT.